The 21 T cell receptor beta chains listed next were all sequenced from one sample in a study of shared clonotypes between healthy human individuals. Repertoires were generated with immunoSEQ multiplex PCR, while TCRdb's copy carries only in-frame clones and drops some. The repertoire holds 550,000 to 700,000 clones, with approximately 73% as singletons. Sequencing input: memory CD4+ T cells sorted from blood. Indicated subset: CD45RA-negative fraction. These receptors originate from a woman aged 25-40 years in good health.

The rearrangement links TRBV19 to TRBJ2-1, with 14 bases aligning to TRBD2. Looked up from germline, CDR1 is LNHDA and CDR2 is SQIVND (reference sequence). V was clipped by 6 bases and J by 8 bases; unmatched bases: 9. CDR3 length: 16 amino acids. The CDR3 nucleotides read TGTGCCAGTAGAACCCCCGGGACTAGCGGGAGCTATGAGCAGTTCTTC. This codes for CASRTPGTSGSYEQFF. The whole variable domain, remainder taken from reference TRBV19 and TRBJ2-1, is DGGITQSPKYLFRKEGQNVTLSCEQNLNHDAMYWYRQDPGQGLRLIYYSQIVNDFQKGDIAEGYSVSREKKESFPLTVTSAQKNPTAFYLCASRTPGTSGSYEQFFGPGTRLTVL.

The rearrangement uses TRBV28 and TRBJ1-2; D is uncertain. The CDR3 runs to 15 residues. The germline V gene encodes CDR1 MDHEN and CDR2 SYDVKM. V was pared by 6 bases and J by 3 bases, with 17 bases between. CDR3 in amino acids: CASRPPPGSYYGYTF. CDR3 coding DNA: TGTGCCAGCAGACCACCACCCGGCTCGTACTATGGCTACACCTTC.

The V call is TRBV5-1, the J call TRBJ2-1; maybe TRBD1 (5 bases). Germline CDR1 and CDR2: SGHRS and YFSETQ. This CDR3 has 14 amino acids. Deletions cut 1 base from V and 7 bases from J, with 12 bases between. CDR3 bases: TGCGCCAGCAGCTTGACCGTGGGGCCGAATGAGCAGTTCTTC. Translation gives CASSLTVGPNEQFF.

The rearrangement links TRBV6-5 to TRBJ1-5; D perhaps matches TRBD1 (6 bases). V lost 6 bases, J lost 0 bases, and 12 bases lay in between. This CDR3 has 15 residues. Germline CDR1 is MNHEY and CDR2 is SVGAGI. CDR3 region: CASRPRQVSNQPQHF. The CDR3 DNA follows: TGTGCCAGCAGACCTAGACAGGTTAGCAATCAGCCCCAGCATTTT.

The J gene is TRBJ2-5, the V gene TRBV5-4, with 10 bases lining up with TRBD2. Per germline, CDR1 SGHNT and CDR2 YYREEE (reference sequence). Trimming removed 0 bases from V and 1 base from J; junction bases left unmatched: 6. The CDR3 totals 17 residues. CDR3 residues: CASSLGASGSIQETQYF. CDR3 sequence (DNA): TGTGCCAGCAGCTTGGGGGCTAGCGGGAGTATCCAAGAGACCCAGTACTTC.

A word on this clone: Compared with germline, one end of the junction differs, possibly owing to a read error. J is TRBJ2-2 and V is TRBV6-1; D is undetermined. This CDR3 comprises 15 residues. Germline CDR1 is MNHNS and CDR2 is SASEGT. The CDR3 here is CAISEARSNTGELFF. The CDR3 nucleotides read TGTGCCATCAGTGAAGCCAGATCGAACACCGGGGAGCTGTTTTTT.

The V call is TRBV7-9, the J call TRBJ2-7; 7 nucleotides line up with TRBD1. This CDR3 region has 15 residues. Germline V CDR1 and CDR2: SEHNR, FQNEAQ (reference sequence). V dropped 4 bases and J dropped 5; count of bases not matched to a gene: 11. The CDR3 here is CASSSQSGTVDEQYF. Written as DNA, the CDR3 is TGTGCCAGCAGCTCTCAATCCGGGACAGTGGACGAGCAGTACTTC.

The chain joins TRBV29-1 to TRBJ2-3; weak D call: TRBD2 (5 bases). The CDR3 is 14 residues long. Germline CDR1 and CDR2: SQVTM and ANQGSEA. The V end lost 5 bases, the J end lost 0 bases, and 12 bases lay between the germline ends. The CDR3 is CSVSSGYSTDTQYF. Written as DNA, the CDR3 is TGCAGCGTTTCCAGCGGCTATAGCACAGATACGCAGTATTTT.

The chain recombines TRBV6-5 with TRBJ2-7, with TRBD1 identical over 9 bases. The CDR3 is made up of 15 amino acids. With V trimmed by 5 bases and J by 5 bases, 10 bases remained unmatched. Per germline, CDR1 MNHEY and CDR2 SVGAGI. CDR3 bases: TGTGCCAGCAGTACCGGGGGAGGGACAGGGAACGAGCAGTACTTC. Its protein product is CASSTGGGTGNEQYF.

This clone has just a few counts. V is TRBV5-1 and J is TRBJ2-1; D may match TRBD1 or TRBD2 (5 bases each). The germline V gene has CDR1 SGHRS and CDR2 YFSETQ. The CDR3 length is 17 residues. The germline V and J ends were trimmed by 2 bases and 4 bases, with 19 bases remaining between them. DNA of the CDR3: TGCGCCAGCAGCTTCGGGATGACAGTACTGGTATACAATGAGCAGTTCTTC. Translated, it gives CASSFGMTVLVYNEQFF. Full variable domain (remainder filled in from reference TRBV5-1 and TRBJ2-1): KAGVTQTPRYLIKTRGQQVTLSCSPISGHRSVSWYQQTPGQGLQFLFEYFSETQRNKGNFPGRFSGRQFSNSRSEMNVSTLELGDSALYLCASSFGMTVLVYNEQFFGPGTRLTVL.

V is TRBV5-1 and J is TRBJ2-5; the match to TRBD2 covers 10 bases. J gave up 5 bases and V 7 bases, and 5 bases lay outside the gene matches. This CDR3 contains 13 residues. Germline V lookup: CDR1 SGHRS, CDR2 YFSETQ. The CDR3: CASEREGSETQYF. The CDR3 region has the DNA TGCGCCAGCGAGCGGGAGGGAAGCGAGACCCAGTACTTC.

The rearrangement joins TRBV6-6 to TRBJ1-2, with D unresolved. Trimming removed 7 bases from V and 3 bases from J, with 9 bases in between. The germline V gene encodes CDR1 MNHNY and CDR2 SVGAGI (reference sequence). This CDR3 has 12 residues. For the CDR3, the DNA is TGTGCCAGCAAAGGCCAGGACTATGGCTACACCTTC. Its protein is CASKGQDYGYTF.

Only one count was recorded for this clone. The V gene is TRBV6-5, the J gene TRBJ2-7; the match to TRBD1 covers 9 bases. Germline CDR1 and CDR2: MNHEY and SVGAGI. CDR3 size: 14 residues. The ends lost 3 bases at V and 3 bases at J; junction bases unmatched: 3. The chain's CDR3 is CASSYNRGLYEQYF. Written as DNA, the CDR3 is TGTGCCAGCAGTTATAACAGGGGGCTCTACGAGCAGTACTTC.

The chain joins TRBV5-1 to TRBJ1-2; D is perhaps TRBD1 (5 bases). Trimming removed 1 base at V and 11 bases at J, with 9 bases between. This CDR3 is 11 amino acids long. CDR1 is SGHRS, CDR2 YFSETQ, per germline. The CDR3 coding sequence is TGCGCCAGCAGCTTGCAGGGACTGTACACCTTC. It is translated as CASSLQGLYTF.

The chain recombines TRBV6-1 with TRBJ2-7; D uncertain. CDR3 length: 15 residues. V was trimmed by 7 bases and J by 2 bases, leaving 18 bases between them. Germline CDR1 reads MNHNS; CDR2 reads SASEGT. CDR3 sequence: CASTRTSSNTYEQYF. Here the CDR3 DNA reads TGTGCCAGCACCCGAACATCGTCTAACACCTACGAGCAGTACTTC.

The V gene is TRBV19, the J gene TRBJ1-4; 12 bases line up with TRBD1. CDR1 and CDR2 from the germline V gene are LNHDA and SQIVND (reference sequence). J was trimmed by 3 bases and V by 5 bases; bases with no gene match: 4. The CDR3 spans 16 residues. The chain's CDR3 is CASSPGQGASNEKLFF. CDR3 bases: TGTGCCAGTAGTCCGGGACAGGGGGCGTCTAATGAAAAACTGTTTTTT.

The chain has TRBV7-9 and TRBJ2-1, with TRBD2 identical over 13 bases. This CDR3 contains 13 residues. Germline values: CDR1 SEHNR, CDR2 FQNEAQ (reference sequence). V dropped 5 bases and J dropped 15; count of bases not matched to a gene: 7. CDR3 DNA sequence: TGTGCCAGCAGCGATGGACTAGCGGGAGTCGGGTTCTTC. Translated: CASSDGLAGVGFF.

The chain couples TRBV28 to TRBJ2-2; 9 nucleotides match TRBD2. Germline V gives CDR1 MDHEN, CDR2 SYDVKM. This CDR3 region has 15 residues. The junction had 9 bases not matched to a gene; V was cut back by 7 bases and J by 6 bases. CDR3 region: CASTPIAGVSGELFF. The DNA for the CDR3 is TGTGCCAGCACCCCGATAGCGGGAGTCTCCGGGGAGCTGTTTTTT.

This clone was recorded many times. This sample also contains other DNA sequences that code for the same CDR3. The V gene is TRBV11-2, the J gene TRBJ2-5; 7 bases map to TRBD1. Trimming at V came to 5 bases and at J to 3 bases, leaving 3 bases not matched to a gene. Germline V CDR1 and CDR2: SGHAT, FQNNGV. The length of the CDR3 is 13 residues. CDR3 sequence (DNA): TGTGCCAGCAGCCGGGACAGAAAAGAGACCCAGTACTTC. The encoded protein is CASSRDRKETQYF.

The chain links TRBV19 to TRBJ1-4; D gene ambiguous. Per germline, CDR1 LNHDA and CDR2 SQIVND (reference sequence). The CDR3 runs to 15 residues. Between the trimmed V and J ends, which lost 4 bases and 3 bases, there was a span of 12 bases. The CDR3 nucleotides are TGTGCCAGTAGTAAGCCCCCCGGATCTAATGAAAAACTGTTTTTT. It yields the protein CASSKPPGSNEKLFF. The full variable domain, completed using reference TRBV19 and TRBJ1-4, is DGGITQSPKYLFRKEGQNVTLSCEQNLNHDAMYWYRQDPGQGLRLIYYSQIVNDFQKGDIAEGYSVSREKKESFPLTVTSAQKNPTAFYLCASSKPPGSNEKLFFGSGTQLSVL.

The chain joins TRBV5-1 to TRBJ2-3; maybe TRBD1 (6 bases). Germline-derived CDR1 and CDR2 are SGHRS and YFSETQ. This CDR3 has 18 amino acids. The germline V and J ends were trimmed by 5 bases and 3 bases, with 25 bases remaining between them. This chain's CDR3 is CASSWGYPGTRKTDTQYF. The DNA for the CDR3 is TGCGCCAGCAGTTGGGGTTATCCTGGGACAAGGAAAACAGATACGCAGTATTTT. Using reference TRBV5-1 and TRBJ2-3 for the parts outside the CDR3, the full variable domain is KAGVTQTPRYLIKTRGQQVTLSCSPISGHRSVSWYQQTPGQGLQFLFEYFSETQRNKGNFPGRFSGRQFSNSRSEMNVSTLELGDSALYLCASSWGYPGTRKTDTQYFGPGTRLTVL.